This T cell receptor (beta chain) was found in a study of T cells in Graves' hyperthyroidism and ophthalmopathy. Diagnoses rested on clinical symptoms, serum thyroxine and TRAb, thyroid ultrasound and orbital computed tomography. This clonotype showed up just a few times. Authors of the study amplified TCR beta CDR3 regions from RNA transcripts. First-round RT-PCR targeting the TCR CDR3 was performed with the HTBI primer set. One entry per CDR3 protein, called by TCRdb with MiXCR from the multiplex PCR reads. The data hold 500,000 to 550,000 distinct CDR3 sequences, with around 20% observed a single time. V was pared by 5 bases and J by 8 bases, with 5 bases of the junction left unmatched. Germline CDR1 SGHTA, CDR2 FQGNSA. This CDR3 has 13 residues.

The sample was blood. The V and J genes are TRBV7-2 and TRBJ1-1; 10 nucleotides align to TRBD1. The TCR originated in a man between 18 and 35 years old with Graves' hyperthyroidism. CDR3 sequence reads: CASSEDRGREAFF. CDR3 nucleotide sequence: TGTGCCAGCAGCGAAGACAGGGGGCGGGAAGCTTTCTTT.